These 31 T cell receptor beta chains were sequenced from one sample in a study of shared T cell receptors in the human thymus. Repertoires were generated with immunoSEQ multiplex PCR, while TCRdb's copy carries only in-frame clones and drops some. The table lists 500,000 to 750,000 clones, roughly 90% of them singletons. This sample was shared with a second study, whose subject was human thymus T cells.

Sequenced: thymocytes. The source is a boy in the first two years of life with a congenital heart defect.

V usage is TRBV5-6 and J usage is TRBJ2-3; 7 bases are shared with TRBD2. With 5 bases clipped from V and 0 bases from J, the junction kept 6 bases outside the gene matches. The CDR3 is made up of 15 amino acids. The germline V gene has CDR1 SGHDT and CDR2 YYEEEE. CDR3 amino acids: CASRGTSASTDTQYF. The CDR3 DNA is TGTGCCAGCAGAGGCACTAGCGCCAGCACAGATACGCAGTATTTT.

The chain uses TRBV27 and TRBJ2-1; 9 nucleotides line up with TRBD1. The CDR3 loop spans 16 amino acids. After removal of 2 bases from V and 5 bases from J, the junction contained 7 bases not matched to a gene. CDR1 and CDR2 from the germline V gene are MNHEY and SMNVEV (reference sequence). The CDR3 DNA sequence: TGTGCCAGCAGTTTACCCCGGGACAGGGCCAACAATGAGCAGTTCTTC. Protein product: CASSLPRDRANNEQFF.

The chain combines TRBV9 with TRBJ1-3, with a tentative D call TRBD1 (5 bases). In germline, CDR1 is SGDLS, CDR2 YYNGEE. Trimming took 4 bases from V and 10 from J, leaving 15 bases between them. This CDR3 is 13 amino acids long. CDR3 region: CASSPRPRETIYF. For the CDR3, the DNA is TGTGCCAGCAGCCCACGACCCAGGGAAACCATATATTTT.

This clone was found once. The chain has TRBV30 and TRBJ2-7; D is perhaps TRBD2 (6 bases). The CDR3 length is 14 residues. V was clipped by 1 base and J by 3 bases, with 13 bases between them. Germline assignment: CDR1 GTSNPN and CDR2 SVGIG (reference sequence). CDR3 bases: TGTGCCTGGAGTGCAGGAGCCGGGGGCTACGAGCAGTACTTC. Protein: CAWSAGAGGYEQYF.

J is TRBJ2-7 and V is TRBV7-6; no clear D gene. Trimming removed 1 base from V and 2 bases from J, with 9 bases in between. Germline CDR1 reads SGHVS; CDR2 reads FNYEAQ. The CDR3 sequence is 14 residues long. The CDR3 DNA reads TGTGCCAGCAGCTTAGGCCTGGAGCCCTACGAGCAGTACTTC. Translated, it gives CASSLGLEPYEQYF.

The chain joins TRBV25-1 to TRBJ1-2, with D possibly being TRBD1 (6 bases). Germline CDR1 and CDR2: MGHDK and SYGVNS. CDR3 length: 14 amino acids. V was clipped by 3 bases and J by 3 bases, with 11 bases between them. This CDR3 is CASSDTGTHYGYTF. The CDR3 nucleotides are TGTGCCAGCAGTGACACAGGGACCCACTATGGCTACACCTTC.

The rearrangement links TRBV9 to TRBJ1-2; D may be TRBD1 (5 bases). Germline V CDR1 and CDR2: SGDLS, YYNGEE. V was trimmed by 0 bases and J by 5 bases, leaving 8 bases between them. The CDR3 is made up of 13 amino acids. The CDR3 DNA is TGTGCCAGCAGCGTAGATTCAGGGTATGGCTACACCTTC. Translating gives CASSVDSGYGYTF.

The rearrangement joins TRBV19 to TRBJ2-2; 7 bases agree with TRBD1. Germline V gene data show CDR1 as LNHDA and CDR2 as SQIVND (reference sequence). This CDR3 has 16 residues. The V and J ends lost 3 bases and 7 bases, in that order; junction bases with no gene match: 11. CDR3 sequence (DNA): TGTGCCAGTAGTATTGGGACAGCCCTTGGGTTCGGGGAGCTGTTTTTT. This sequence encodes CASSIGTALGFGELFF.

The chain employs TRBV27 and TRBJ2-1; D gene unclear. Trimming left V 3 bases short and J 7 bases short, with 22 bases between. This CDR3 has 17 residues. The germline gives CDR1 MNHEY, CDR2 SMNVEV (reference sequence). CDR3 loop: CASSLGHPSPLRNEQFF. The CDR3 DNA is TGTGCCAGCAGTTTGGGCCATCCTTCTCCTCTACGGAATGAGCAGTTCTTC.

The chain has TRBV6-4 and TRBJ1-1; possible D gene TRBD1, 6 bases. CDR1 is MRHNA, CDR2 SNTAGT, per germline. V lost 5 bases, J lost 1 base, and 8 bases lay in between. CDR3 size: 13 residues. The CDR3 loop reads CASSRQENTEAFF. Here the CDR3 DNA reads TGTGCCAGCAGTCGACAGGAGAACACTGAAGCTTTCTTT.

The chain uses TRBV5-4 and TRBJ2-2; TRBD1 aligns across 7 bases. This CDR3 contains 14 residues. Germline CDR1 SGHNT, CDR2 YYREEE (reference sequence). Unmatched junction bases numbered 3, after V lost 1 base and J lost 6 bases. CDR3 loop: CASSLRQGAGELFF. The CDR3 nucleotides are TGTGCCAGCAGCTTGAGGCAGGGGGCCGGGGAGCTGTTTTTT.

The CDR3 loop reads CASSYRCGPAGELFF. In nucleotides, the CDR3 is TGTGCCAGCAGCTACCGGTGTGGTCCGGCCGGGGAGCTGTTTTTT. This chain links TRBV11-3 with TRBJ2-2; D is ambiguous. Germline values: CDR1 SGHNT, CDR2 YENEEA. Deletions cut 4 bases from V and 6 bases from J, with 15 bases between. The CDR3 has 15 residues.

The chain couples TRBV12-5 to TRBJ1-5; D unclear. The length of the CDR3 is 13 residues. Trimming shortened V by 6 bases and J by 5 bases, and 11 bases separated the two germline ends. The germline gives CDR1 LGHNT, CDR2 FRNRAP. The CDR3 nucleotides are TGTGCTAGTGGCTCGTCAGGTCATCAGCCCCAGCATTTT. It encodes CASGSSGHQPQHF.

Here the CDR3 reads CASSESRNTGELFF. CDR3 DNA sequence: TGTGCCAGCAGTGAATCGAGGAACACCGGGGAGCTGTTTTTT. V is TRBV6-1 and J is TRBJ2-2; D unresolved. Trimming left V 2 bases short and J 1 base short, with 5 bases between. This CDR3 contains 14 residues. Germline CDR1 MNHNS, CDR2 SASEGT.

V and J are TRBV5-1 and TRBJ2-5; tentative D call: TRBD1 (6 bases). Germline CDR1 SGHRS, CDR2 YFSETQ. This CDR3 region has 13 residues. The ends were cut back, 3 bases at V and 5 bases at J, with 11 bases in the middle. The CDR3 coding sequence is TGCGCCAGCAGCTCACGGGACAAGGAGACCCAGTACTTC. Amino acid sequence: CASSSRDKETQYF.

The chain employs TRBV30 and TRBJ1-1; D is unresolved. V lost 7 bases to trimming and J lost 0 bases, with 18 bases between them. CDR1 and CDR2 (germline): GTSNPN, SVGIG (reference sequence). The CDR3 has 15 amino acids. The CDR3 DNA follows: TGTGCCTCCCGTTTCGGGGTGATGGTGAACACTGAAGCTTTCTTT. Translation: CASRFGVMVNTEAFF.

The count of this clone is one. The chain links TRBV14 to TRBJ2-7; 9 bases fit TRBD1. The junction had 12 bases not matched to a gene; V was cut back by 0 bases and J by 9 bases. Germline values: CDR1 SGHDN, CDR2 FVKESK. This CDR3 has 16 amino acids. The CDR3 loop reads CASSQDEGGQGGVQYF. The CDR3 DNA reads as TGTGCCAGCAGCCAAGATGAGGGGGGACAGGGAGGTGTGCAGTACTTC.

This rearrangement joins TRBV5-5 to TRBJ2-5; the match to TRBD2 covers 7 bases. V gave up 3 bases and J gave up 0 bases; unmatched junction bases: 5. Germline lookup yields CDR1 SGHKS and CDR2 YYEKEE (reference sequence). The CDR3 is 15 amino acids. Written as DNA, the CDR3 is TGTGCCAGCAGCTGCTGGGAGGGGTACCAAGAGACCCAGTACTTC. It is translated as CASSCWEGYQETQYF.

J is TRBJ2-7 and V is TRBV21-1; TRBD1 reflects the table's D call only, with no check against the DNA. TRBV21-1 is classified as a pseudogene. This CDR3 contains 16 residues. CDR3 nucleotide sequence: TGTGCCAGCAGCAAAGGCTGGGTGGGACAAATCTACGAGCAGTACTTC. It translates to CASSKGWVGQIYEQYF.

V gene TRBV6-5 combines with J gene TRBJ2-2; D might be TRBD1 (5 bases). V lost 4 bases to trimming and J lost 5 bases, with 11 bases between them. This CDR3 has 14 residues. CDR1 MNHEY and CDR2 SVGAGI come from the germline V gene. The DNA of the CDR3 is TGTGCCAGCAGTTCAAGGGGCCGAACCGGGGAGCTGTTTTTT. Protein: CASSSRGRTGELFF.

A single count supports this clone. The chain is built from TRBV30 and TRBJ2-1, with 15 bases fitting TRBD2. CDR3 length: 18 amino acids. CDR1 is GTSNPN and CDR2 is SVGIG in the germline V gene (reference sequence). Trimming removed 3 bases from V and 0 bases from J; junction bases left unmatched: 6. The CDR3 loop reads CAWRGLAGGRSSYNEQFF. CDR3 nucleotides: TGTGCCTGGAGGGGACTAGCGGGAGGAAGGAGCTCCTACAATGAGCAGTTCTTC.

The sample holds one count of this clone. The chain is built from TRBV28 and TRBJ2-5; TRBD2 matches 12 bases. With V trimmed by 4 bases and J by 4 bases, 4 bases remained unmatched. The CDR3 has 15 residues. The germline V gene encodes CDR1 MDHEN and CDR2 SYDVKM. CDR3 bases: TGTGCCAGCAGTTCCCCGACTAGCGGGAGAGAGACCCAGTACTTC. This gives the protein CASSSPTSGRETQYF.

The DNA for the CDR3 is TGCGCCAGCTCTCGGAACAGATCAAACTACGAGCAGTACTTC. This translates into CASSRNRSNYEQYF. The rearrangement links TRBV10-2 to TRBJ2-7; D uncertain. Trimming cost V 8 bases and J 3 bases, with 17 bases left between them. Looked up from germline, CDR1 is WSHSY and CDR2 is SAAADI. The CDR3 has 14 amino acids.

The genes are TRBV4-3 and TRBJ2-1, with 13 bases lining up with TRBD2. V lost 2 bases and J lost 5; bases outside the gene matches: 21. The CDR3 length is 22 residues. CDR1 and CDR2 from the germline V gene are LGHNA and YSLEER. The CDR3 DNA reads TGCGCCAGCAGCCAACGGCCGGGCGGGGTCGGGACTAGCGGGACGGGGGACAATGAGCAGTTCTTC. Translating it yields CASSQRPGGVGTSGTGDNEQFF.

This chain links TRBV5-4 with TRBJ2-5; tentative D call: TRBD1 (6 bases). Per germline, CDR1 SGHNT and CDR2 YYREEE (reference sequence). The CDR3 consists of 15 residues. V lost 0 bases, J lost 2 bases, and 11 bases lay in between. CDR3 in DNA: TGTGCCAGCAGCTTGGCCAAGGGACATCAAGAGACCCAGTACTTC. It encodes CASSLAKGHQETQYF.

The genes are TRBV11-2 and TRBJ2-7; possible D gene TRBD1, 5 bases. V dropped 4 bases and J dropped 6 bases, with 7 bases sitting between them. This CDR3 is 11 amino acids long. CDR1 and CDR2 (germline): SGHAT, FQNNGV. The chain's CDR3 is CASSSTGEQYF. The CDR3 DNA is TGTGCCAGCAGCTCTACAGGCGAGCAGTACTTC.

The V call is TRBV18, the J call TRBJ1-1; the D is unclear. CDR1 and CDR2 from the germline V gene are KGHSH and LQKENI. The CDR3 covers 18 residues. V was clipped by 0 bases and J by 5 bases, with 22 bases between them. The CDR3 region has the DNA TGTGCCAGCTCACCACCCCAACGGGGAGGCCTTAGGGTAACTGAAGCTTTCTTT. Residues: CASSPPQRGGLRVTEAFF.

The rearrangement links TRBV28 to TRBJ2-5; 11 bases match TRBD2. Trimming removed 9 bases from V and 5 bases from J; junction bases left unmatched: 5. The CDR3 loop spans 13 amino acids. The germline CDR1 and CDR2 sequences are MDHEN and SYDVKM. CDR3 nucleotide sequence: TGTGCCAGTCGGACTAGCGGGCGGGAGACCCAGTACTTC. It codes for CASRTSGRETQYF.

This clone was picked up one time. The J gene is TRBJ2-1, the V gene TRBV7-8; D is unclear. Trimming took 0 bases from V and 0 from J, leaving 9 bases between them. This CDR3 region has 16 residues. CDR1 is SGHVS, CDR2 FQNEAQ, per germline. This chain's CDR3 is CASSLAARSSYNEQFF. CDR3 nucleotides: TGTGCCAGCAGCTTAGCAGCGCGGAGCTCCTACAATGAGCAGTTCTTC.

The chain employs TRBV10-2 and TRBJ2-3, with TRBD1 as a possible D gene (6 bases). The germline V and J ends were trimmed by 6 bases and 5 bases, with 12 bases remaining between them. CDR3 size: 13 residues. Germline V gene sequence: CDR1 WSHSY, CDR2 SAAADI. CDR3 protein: CASSADRKDTQYF. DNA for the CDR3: TGCGCCAGCAGCGCTGACAGGAAAGATACGCAGTATTTT.

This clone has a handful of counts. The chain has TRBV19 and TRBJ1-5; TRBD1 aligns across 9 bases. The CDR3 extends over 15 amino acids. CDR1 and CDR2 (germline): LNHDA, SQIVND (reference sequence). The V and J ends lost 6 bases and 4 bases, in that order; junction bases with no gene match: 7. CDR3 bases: TGTGCCAGTAGCACCCGGGACAGGGCGAATCAGCCCCAGCATTTT. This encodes CASSTRDRANQPQHF.